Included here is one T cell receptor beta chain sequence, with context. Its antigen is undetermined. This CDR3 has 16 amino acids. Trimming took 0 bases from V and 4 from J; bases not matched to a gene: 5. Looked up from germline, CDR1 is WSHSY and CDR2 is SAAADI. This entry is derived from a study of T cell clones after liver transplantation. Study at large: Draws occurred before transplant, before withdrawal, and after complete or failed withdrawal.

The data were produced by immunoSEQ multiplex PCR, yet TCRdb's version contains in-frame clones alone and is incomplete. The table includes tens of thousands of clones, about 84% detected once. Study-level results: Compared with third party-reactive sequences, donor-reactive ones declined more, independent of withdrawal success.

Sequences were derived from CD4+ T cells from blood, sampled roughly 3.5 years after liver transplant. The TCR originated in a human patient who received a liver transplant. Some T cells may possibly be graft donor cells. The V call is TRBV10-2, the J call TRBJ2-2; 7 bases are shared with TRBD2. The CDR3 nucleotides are TGCGCCAGCAGTGAGTCGTGGGGGGGTCGCACCGGGGAGCTGTTTTTT. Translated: CASSESWGGRTGELFF.